This is a list of T cell receptor beta chains from one sample in a study of OX40 agonist ivuxolimab in advanced cancers. Data came from immunoSEQ multiplex PCR; TCRdb stores just in-frame clones and leaves some out. The data contain tens of thousands of clones, about 81% of them seen just once; the ten biggest clones take up 6.5% to 8%. This specimen was CD4+ or CD8+ T cells sorted from blood, taken in a trial of the OX40 agonist ivuxolimab. The receptors shown here come from an adult with an advanced solid tumor such as melanoma, head and neck, liver or kidney cancer. CDR3s include the opening cysteine and the closing phenylalanine or tryptophan.

V | CDR3
TRBV5-4 | CASSFLTKEQYF
TRBV11-2 | CASSPQGTNTEAFF
TRBV30 | CAWSAGPLKKLFF
TRBV5-6 | CASITKGYQETQYF
TRBV5-1 | CASSWTGGSGNIQYF
TRBV11-2 | CASSFGGKERETQYF
TRBV5-8 | CASSWGRNQPQHF
TRBV5-4 | CASSTRTADTQYF
TRBV7-2 | CASSLETVFGYTF
TRBV2 | CASSELGVGNQPQHF
TRBV9 | CASSEGAAEAFF
TRBV2 | CASSGSGVEAFF
TRBV19 | CASSYVSSGNTEAFF
TRBV9 | CASSVGTGHEQYF
TRBV5-8 | CASSFDRDGGVGYNEKLFF
TRBV7-3 | CASSPLAGTANTGELFF
TRBV19 | CASTMGQYNSPLHF
TRBV10-3 | CAISVDSNQPQHF
TRBV7-9 | CASSRSSYNEQFF
TRBV30 | CAWRGRGGDTQYF
TRBV5-1 | CASREDSNTGELFF
TRBV4-3 | CASSQEVRLAGEEESYEQYF
TRBV19 | CASINMGGLTNQPQHF
TRBV7-9 | CASSMPQGRAFF
TRBV6-6 | CASSLPGQAPYTF
TRBV19 | CASSIDLRNTEQYF
TRBV21-1 | CASSEGRERVPSYNEQFF
TRBV6-8 | CASGADKGGDDSTDTQYF
TRBV5-1 | CASKKDTTNTGELFF
TRBV5-5 | CASSLFGDVNEKLFF
TRBV30 | CAWQGLGMGEQFF
TRBV6-1 | CASSVGPGTQYF
TRBV9 | CASSPSGTNTEAFF
TRBV9 | CASSPLVGGAGEQFF
TRBV16 | CASSQLRETEAFF
TRBV5-1 | CASRDIQGYIQYF
TRBV6-5 | CASRIGTLGNYEQYF
TRBV19 | CASSIGPGIGQPQHF
TRBV7-2 | CASSFQGSRNSPLHF
TRBV29-1 | CSVERVIGGYTF
TRBV15 | CATSRDLRQGGTEAFF